This T cell receptor beta chain was recovered during a study of long-term antiretroviral therapy in people with HIV. The immunoSEQ assay was v3.0, run at survey level. Data came from immunoSEQ multiplex PCR; TCRdb stores just in-frame clones and leaves some out. The sample shows 25,000 to 35,000 clones, 82% of them seen only once. The germline V and J ends were trimmed by 2 bases and 4 bases, with 8 bases remaining between them. The length of the CDR3 is 13 residues. The V gene's germline CDR1 is SQVTM and CDR2 ANQGSEA. Source: unsorted PBMCs, taken 2.9 years after starting antiretroviral therapy. This receptor was identified in a man aged 45-65 years with HIV. The chain has TRBV29-1 and TRBJ2-2, with D perhaps assigned TRBD1 or TRBD2 (5 bases each). CDR3 sequence reads: CSVELGTTGELFF. The CDR3 bases are TGCAGCGTTGAATTGGGGACCACCGGGGAGCTGTTTTTT.